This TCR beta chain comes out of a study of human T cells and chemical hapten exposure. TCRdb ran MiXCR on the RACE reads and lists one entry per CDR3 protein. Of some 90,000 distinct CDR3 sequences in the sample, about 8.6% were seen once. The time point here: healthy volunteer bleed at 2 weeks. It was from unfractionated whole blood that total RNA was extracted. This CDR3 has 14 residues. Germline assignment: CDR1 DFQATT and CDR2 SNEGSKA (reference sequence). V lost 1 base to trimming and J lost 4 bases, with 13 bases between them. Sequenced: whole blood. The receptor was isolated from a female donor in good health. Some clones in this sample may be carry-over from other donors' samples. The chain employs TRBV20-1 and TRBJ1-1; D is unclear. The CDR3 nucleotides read TGCAGTGCTAGAGTCCCACAATCGGGCACTGAAGCTTTCTTT. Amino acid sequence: CSARVPQSGTEAFF.